This TCR beta chain originates from a study of T cell changes during pregnancy in multiple sclerosis. Assay used: immunoSEQ multiplex PCR; TCRdb lists only in-frame clones, some missing. The table records approximately 100,000 clones, about 91% of them present only once. The CDR3 totals 16 residues. Germline lookup yields CDR1 MGHRA and CDR2 YSYEKL. Trimming took 0 bases from V and 6 from J; bases not matched to a gene: 3. This TCR derives from a female donor in good health, enrolled as a control in a pregnancy study. The chain carries TRBV4-1 and TRBJ2-1; TRBD2 aligns across 12 bases. The source was peripheral blood, collected after pregnancy. For the CDR3, the DNA is TGCGCCAGCAGCCAAGATCCTAGCGGGAGGGGCAATGAGCAGTTCTTC. It translates to CASSQDPSGRGNEQFF.